This TCR beta chain was observed in a study of cytomegalovirus exposure and HLA in healthy donors. Points on this clone: Its antigen is not identified.

Study results and limitations: In a later analysis, across HLA loci, associated TCR counts were highest for DRB1, lowest for HLA-C.

Primers: 60 Vbeta forward and 13 Jbeta reverse. Libraries were prepared by immunoSEQ multiplex PCR; TCRdb keeps only in-frame clonotypes and omits some of them. The sample lists 150,000 to 200,000 clones, over 70% seen once, with 6.5% to 9% in the top ten. As for the donors, each was a healthy bone marrow donor. This receptor was taken from a woman aged 35 to 49 in good health and CMV-seropositive. Sequenced input: PBMCs.

Here the CDR3 reads CASRTTRTGNTIYF. Here the CDR3 DNA reads TGCGCCAGCAGAACGACACGTACTGGAAACACCATATATTTT. This chain joins TRBV4-1 and TRBJ1-3, with D unclear. This CDR3 has 14 amino acids. Trimming left V 6 bases short and J 2 bases short, with 11 bases between. CDR1 and CDR2 (germline): MGHRA, YSYEKL.